The next 25 T cell receptor beta chains were all read from a single sample in a study of tumor and adjacent non-tumor tissue in lung cancer. RNA was extracted from bulk tissue without any cell sorting. The normal lung tissue was taken more than 3 cm from the tumor edge. A modified ARM-PCR protocol with three rounds of nested PCR amplified TCRbeta. From the multiplex PCR reads, TCRdb called clonotypes with MiXCR, one entry per CDR3 protein. This table has more than 75,000 distinct CDR3 sequences, less than 85% appearing once. Sequenced material: distant non-tumor lung tissue. All receptors derive from a man aged 55 to 69 with small cell lung cancer.

The sample holds one count of this clonotype. A read error may produce the germline difference seen at one junction end. For the CDR3, the DNA is TGTGCCAGCACCCCGGACACGGGGGTAACCAATAACACTCAGTACTTC. It yields the protein CASTPDTGVTNNTQYF. This chain connects TRBV12-3 or TRBV12-4 to TRBJ2-4; D is perhaps TRBD2 (6 bases). This CDR3 has 16 residues.

Comment on this clonotype: This is likely a read error, given that the CDR3 carries no conserved phenylalanine or tryptophan at its end. The V gene is TRBV4-2, the J gene TRBJ2-2; weak D call: TRBD2 (6 bases). The germline V gene has CDR1 LGHNA and CDR2 YNFKEQ. The CDR3 has 14 amino acids. The CDR3 nucleotides read TGTGCCAGCAGCCAAGTCCCATCACCCGGGGGGCTGTTTTCT. Amino acid sequence: CASSQVPSPGGLFS.

To note about this clonotype: The junction does not match germline at one end; this may be a read error. V gene TRBV4-1 combines with J gene TRBJ2-2, with D possibly being TRBD2 (5 bases). CDR1 and CDR2 (germline): MGHRA, YSYEKL. The CDR3 runs 15 residues. The CDR3 reads CASSSRWAYTRELFF. In nucleotides, the CDR3 is TGCGCCAGCAGCAGCAGGTGGGCCTATACCCGGGAACTGTTTTTT.

The chain recombines TRBV6-1 with TRBJ2-7; the match to TRBD1 covers 7 bases. The CDR3 has 14 amino acids. The V gene's germline CDR1 is MNHNS and CDR2 SASEGT. The CDR3 here is CASSAQGEGYKHYV. DNA for the CDR3: TGTGCCAGCAGTGCCCAGGGGGAAGGATACAAGCATTACGTC.

V and J are TRBV11-2 and TRBJ1-5; weak D call: TRBD1 (5 bases). The CDR3 consists of 15 residues. Germline values: CDR1 SGHAT, CDR2 FQNNGV. With 7 bases removed from V and 4 bases from J, the gap between germline ends came to 17 bases. CDR3 sequence (DNA): TGTGCCAGCAACCCGGGGGGGTCATTTAATCAGCCCCAGCATTTT. It specifies CASNPGGSFNQPQHF.

This clonotype was seen repeatedly, ten times or more. This chain links TRBV29-1 with TRBJ2-3; D is undetermined. V lost 2 bases and J lost 2, with 8 bases in between. CDR1 is SQVTM, CDR2 ANQGSEA, per germline. CDR3 length: 13 amino acids. The CDR3 loop reads CSVESLNTDTQYF. The CDR3 bases are TGCAGCGTTGAAAGTCTTAACACAGATACGCAGTATTTT.

To note about this clonotype: At one boundary the junction diverges from the germline segment, which might be a read error. The chain uses TRBV30 and TRBJ2-2; TRBD2 matches at 15 bases. The CDR3 is 19 amino acids. Germline V gives CDR1 GTSNPN, CDR2 SVGIG (reference sequence). The CDR3 bases are TGTGCCTGGACCCACTGGACTAGCGGGAGGGCTCCGAACATCGGGGAGCTGTTTTTT. It encodes CAWTHWTSGRAPNIGELFF.

As regards this clonotype: The CDR3 ends on some other residue instead of the conserved phenylalanine or tryptophan, so this is likely a read error. The rearrangement uses TRBV5-1 and TRBJ2-1; D gene unclear. CDR3 length equals 14 residues. Looked up from germline, CDR1 is SGHRS and CDR2 is YFSETQ. The V gene lost 3 bases and the J gene lost 5 bases, with 12 bases spanning the gap. CDR3 sequence reads: CASSYYSRNNEQFY. CDR3 nucleotide sequence: TGCGCCAGCAGCTATTACAGCCGAAACAATGAGCAGTTCTAC.

The gene calls are TRBV29-1 and TRBJ1-5; no clear D gene. TRBJ2-3 matches the DNA end more closely, so the J call is doubtful. Germline V lookup: CDR1 SQVTM, CDR2 ANQGSEA. CDR3 length equals 12 residues. The CDR3 coding sequence is TGCAGCGTTCGGAATCCCAATCGGCCCCAGTATTTT. This encodes CSVRNPNRPQYF.

In this sample, this clonotype turned up many times. The V gene is TRBV20-1, the J gene TRBJ2-7; no firm D call. The germline CDR1 and CDR2 sequences are DFQATT and SNEGSKA (reference sequence). CDR3 length: 9 amino acids. DNA for the CDR3: TGCAGTGCTTCCGGTCTAGAAAACGTC. Protein sequence: CSASGLENV.

This clonotype was found many times. The CDR3 DNA reads as TGTGCCAGCAGCTTGGGCAAAGGGGGGGCGAACACTGAAGCTTTCTTT. This translates into CASSLGKGGANTEAFF. This chain connects TRBV5-4 to TRBJ1-1; tentatively, D is TRBD1 (6 bases). This CDR3 region has 16 residues. Germline V gives CDR1 SGHNT, CDR2 YYREEE (reference sequence). The germline V and J ends were trimmed by 0 bases and 1 base, with 13 bases remaining between them.

This clonotype has just one count. A read error may account for a junction end that differs from germline. V and J are TRBV4-1 and TRBJ1-2; tentatively, D is TRBD1 (5 bases). From germline, CDR1 is MGHRA and CDR2 YSYEKL. The length of the CDR3 is 14 residues. The CDR3 loop is CASSQGERSYGYTF. The CDR3 bases are TGCGCCAGTAGCCAAGGGGAGAGATCCTATGGCTACACCTTC.

A note on this clonotype: It is likely a read error, because the conserved phenylalanine at the end of the CDR3 is missing. The gene calls are TRBV12-3 or TRBV12-4 and TRBJ2-2; TRBD2 agrees at 8 bases. The CDR3 runs 17 residues. The V gene end was trimmed by 7 bases and the J gene end by 3 bases; junction bases not matched to a gene: 13. This CDR3 reads CASNPQRAGVHTGELFL. The CDR3 nucleotides are TGTGCCAGCAACCCTCAGCGAGCGGGGGTACACACCGGGGAGCTGTTTCTT.

This clonotype was recorded many times. V usage is TRBV6-1 and J usage is TRBJ1-1; D is unresolved. The CDR3 runs 13 residues. V was pared by 2 bases and J by 1 base, with 5 bases between. CDR1 is MNHNS, CDR2 SASEGT, per germline. CDR3 in DNA: TGTGCCAGCAGTGAAAGGTGGAACACTGAAGCTTTCTTT. It specifies CASSERWNTEAFF.

As regards this clonotype: A much larger clonotype is one base distant, so this may be a read error. The chain employs TRBV20-1 and TRBJ2-3, with a possible D match to TRBD2 (7 bases). The ends were cut back, 5 bases at V and 10 bases at J, with 22 bases in the middle. Per germline, CDR1 DFQATT and CDR2 SNEGSKA (reference sequence). The CDR3 has 14 residues. DNA of the CDR3: TGCAGTGCTGGACCCCGCGGGGGCAGGGATGCGCAGTATTTT. The encoded protein is CSAGPRGGRDAQYF.

On this clonotype: An end of the junction does not agree with germline; a read error may underlie this. The J gene is TRBJ2-2, the V gene TRBV12-3 or TRBV12-4; weak D call: TRBD2 (5 bases). The CDR3 is 12 amino acids. This chain's CDR3 is CASSYLPGELHF. CDR3 in DNA: TGTGCCAGCAGTTATTTGCCCGGGGAGCTGCATTTT.

The chain employs TRBV29-1 and TRBJ1-2, with D possibly matching TRBD1 (5 bases). Trimming removed 0 bases from V and 4 bases from J, with 15 bases in between. Germline V gives CDR1 SQVTM, CDR2 ANQGSEA. The length of the CDR3 is 15 residues. The CDR3 nucleotides read TGCAGCGTTGAAGATCGTAATAGTACAGGCTATGGCTACACCTTC. It translates to CSVEDRNSTGYGYTF.

V is TRBV6-5 and J is TRBJ2-1, with D perhaps given as TRBD1 or TRBD2 (5 bases each). The CDR3 totals 15 residues. Germline loops: CDR1 MNHEY, CDR2 SVGAGI. V lost 10 bases and J lost 7, with 23 bases in between. The CDR3 bases are TGTGCCAACAAATACTCTGGGGGAGTGGGTAATGAGCAGTTCTTC. Its protein is CANKYSGGVGNEQFF.

A few counts support this clonotype. A much larger clone differs from this one at a single base, so this may be a read error. The V gene is TRBV5-4, the J gene TRBJ2-3, with 14 positions matching TRBD2. Germline-derived CDR1 and CDR2 are SGHNT and YYREEE (reference sequence). The CDR3 contains 16 residues. V was clipped by 0 bases and J by 4 bases; unmatched bases: 1. This CDR3 is CASSLGLAGGADTQYF. CDR3 bases: TGTGCCAGCAGCTTGGGACTAGCGGGAGGGGCAGATACGCAGTATTTT.

V and J are TRBV10-3 and TRBJ2-5; D gene unclear. The CDR3 contains 12 residues. Germline V gene data show CDR1 as ENHRY and CDR2 as SYGVKD. V was cut by 4 bases and J by 3 bases, with 6 bases left in between. CDR3 in DNA: TGTGCCATCAGTGTGACGGAAGAGACCCAGTACTTC. It translates to CAISVTEETQYF.

Regarding this clonotype: At one end the junction does not follow the germline gene, possibly because of a read error. This sequence joins TRBV11-2 and TRBJ2-7; D perhaps matches TRBD2 (6 bases). CDR3 length: 13 residues. Germline CDR1 reads SGHAT; CDR2 reads FQNNGV. The CDR3 region is CASGLEYGGDQYF. The CDR3 coding sequence is TGTGCCAGCGGCTTAGAGTACGGGGGAGATCAGTACTTC. The complete variable domain, with remaining parts taken from reference TRBV11-2 and TRBJ2-7, reads EAGVAQSPRYKIIEKRQSVAFWCNPISGHATLYWYQQILGQGPKLLIQFQNNGVVDDSQLPKDRFSAERLKGVDSTLKIQPAKLEDSAVYLCASGLEYGGDQYFGPGTRLTVT.

For this clonotype: One junction end does not reproduce the germline sequence, and a read error may be involved. The gene calls are TRBV11-2 and TRBJ2-1, with 7 bases identical to TRBD1. CDR1 is SGHAT and CDR2 is FQNNGV in the germline V gene. CDR3 length: 15 amino acids. Here the CDR3 DNA reads TGTGCCAGCAGCAATGACAGGGCTTCCTACTATGAGCAGTTCTTC. The encoded protein is CASSNDRASYYEQFF.

In the case of this clonotype: Relative to the germline gene, one junction end is altered; a read error may explain this. J is TRBJ1-1 and V is TRBV11-2; D not certain. Germline loops: CDR1 SGHAT, CDR2 FQNNGV. The CDR3 is 15 amino acids. The CDR3 reads CGSSRLGHLDTEAFF. CDR3 in DNA: TGTGGCAGCAGCCGCCTTGGGCACCTGGACACTGAAGCTTTCTTT.

This clonotype has a count of ten or more. The chain employs TRBV4-1 and TRBJ2-7, with D possibly TRBD2 on 5 matching bases. Germline loops: CDR1 MGHRA, CDR2 YSYEKL. With 1 base removed from V and 4 bases from J, the gap between germline ends came to 14 bases. CDR3 length: 15 residues. The CDR3 DNA reads as TGCGCCAGCAGCCAAGTAGGAGGAGTTGGGTACGAGCAGTACTTC. As protein: CASSQVGGVGYEQYF.

A note on this clonotype: Germline and junction disagree at one end, which may indicate a read error. This chain joins TRBV6-5 and TRBJ2-6, with 10 bases that match TRBD2. The CDR3 spans 17 residues. The germline CDR1 and CDR2 sequences are MNHEY and SVGAGI. The CDR3 region is CASSLAGDSSGANVVTF. As DNA, the CDR3 is TGTGCCAGCAGCCTAGCGGGAGACAGCTCTGGGGCCAACGTCGTGACTTTC.